This T cell receptor (beta chain) is drawn from a study of blood T cell repertoires in COVID-19. The J segment lost 0 bases and the V segment lost 0 bases, leaving 6 bases of the junction unmatched. The CDR3 is made up of 18 amino acids. In germline, CDR1 is KGHSH, CDR2 LQKENI. In the original processing: Cell counts per sample came from amplifying reference gene primers. TCRdb's copy holds only in-frame clones and misses some; the assay was immunoSEQ multiplex PCR. D and trimming come from the DNA, and the V and J calls and clone size come from that table. The data show 430,000 or so clones, roughly 90% seen once.

The rearrangement uses TRBV18 and TRBJ2-3; 10 bases fit TRBD2. The sample was peripheral blood. This clonotype originated in a man aged 18 to 35 with COVID-19, enrolled during active disease. CDR3 sequence (DNA): TGTGCCAGCTCACCACCGTATCGGACTAGCGGAAGCACAGATACGCAGTATTTT. It encodes CASSPPYRTSGSTDTQYF.